Each of the 5 T cell receptor beta chains below was sequenced from the same sample in a study of cytomegalovirus exposure and HLA in healthy donors. Primers for the PCR totalled 60 Vbeta and 13 Jbeta. This table comes from immunoSEQ multiplex PCR, and its TCRdb copy is limited to in-frame clones, with some not included. This table has tens of thousands of clones, around 78% appearing once. What was sequenced was PBMCs. The receptor source for this set is a male donor in good health and CMV-seropositive.

The rearrangement uses TRBV6-1 and TRBJ2-2, with D perhaps TRBD2 (6 bases). The CDR3 has 15 amino acids. The germline V gene has CDR1 MNHNS and CDR2 SASEGT. V dropped 6 bases and J dropped 3 bases, with 14 bases sitting between them. Here the CDR3 reads CASRFPGGDTGELFF. Here the CDR3 DNA reads TGTGCCAGCAGATTCCCGGGCGGGGACACCGGGGAGCTGTTTTTT.

The V call is TRBV19, the J call TRBJ1-2, with D unclear. Germline values: CDR1 LNHDA, CDR2 SQIVND (reference sequence). V lost 3 bases, J lost 8 bases, and 13 bases lay in between. The CDR3 covers 13 residues. The CDR3 DNA reads as TGTGCCAGTAGTATCGGAGGGCAAGGGGGCTACACCTTC. Protein sequence: CASSIGGQGGYTF.

This rearrangement joins TRBV7-8 to TRBJ1-4; D unclear. From germline, CDR1 is SGHVS and CDR2 FQNEAQ. This CDR3 spans 16 amino acids. With 5 bases removed from V and 16 bases from J, the gap between germline ends came to 29 bases. CDR3 coding DNA: TGTGCCAGCAGCCCGACTTATCCCGCCGGAGGAAAAACTTGGTTTTTT. Its translation: CASSPTYPAGGKTWFF.

This clone was recorded only once. This chain uses TRBV2 with TRBJ2-7; D is possibly TRBD2 (6 bases). The V end lost 7 bases, the J end lost 6 bases, and 22 bases lay between the germline ends. Germline CDR1 and CDR2: SNHLY and FYNNEI. This CDR3 region has 15 residues. The CDR3 region has the DNA TGTGCCAGCAAGCATCCGCGGGTGGGGGGAGTCGAGCAGTACTTC. This sequence encodes CASKHPRVGGVEQYF.

J is TRBJ2-2 and V is TRBV7-9; no clear D. Between the trimmed V and J ends, which lost 4 bases and 3 bases, there was a span of 12 bases. This CDR3 contains 15 residues. Germline CDR1 is SEHNR and CDR2 is FQNEAQ (reference sequence). CDR3 sequence reads: CASSSGDKDTGELFF. In DNA, the CDR3 is TGTGCCAGCAGCTCCGGCGACAAAGACACCGGGGAGCTGTTTTTT.